A selection of T cell receptor beta chains follows, all from one sample in a study of blood T cell repertoires in COVID-19. Sequenced by immunoSEQ multiplex PCR; TCRdb stores in-frame clones only, minus some. The table includes 70,000 to 90,000 clones, approximately 81% detected once. The sample was peripheral blood. These receptors came from a woman aged 55-75 years with acute or convalescent COVID-19. The CDR3 runs from the conserved cysteine through the conserved F or W. The order of the fields is J gene, clone size, D gene, V gene, CDR3 DNA, CDR3 protein. D genes are given only for firm matches. Clone size is not always given. Where it is, it says once, few, many or a class for expanded clones.

TRBJ2-6 | - | TRBD1 | TRBV19 | TGTGCCAGTAGTCCCTGGACAGGGGGCCAGGCTGGGGCCAACGTCCTGACTTTC | CASSPWTGGQAGANVLTF
TRBJ2-3 | - | - | TRBV6-1 | TGTGCCAGCAGTGAATCGTTGTCGACAGATACGCAGTATTTT | CASSESLSTDTQYF
TRBJ2-7 | - | - | TRBV5-5 | TGTGCCAGCAGCAGTTCAGGGGCCTTTAGCTCCTACGAGCAGTACTTC | CASSSSGAFSSYEQYF
TRBJ1-3 | - | - | TRBV28 | TGTGCCAGCTGGGAGGTGGGAGGAGGTACTGGAAACACCATATATTTT | CASWEVGGGTGNTIYF
TRBJ2-7 | few | - | TRBV12-3/TRBV12-4 | TGTGCCAGCAGACAGTCCGGCGTGGACGAGCAGTACTTC | CASRQSGVDEQYF
TRBJ2-5 | once | - | TRBV6-5 | TGTGCCAGCAGAAGAATGGACAGTGCCAGATGGAACTTC | CASRRMDSARWNF
TRBJ1-5 | - | - | TRBV18 | TGTGCCAGCTCACCATCTGGACAGTTCGCTCAGCCCCAGCATTTT | CASSPSGQFAQPQHF
TRBJ2-5 | - | - | TRBV20-1 | TGCAGTGCTAGTTATCTCGGCGGGCAAGAGACCCAGTACTTC | CSASYLGGQETQYF
TRBJ2-7 | - | TRBD1 | TRBV7-2 | TGTGCCAGCAGCTTAGGTCTTGGGGTCCGGGACAGGGCGTTCGAGCAGTACTTC | CASSLGLGVRDRAFEQYF
TRBJ1-1 | - | - | TRBV19 | TGTGCCAGTACCTCAGGGGCTGGAGCTTTCTTT | CASTSGAGAFF
TRBJ1-2 | - | - | TRBV6-2/TRBV6-3 | TGTGCCAGCAGTAGCCGGGACATGCGGAACTATGGCTACACCTTC | CASSSRDMRNYGYTF
TRBJ1-3 | few | TRBD1 | TRBV15 | TGTGCCACCAGCAGCCCCCGGGACAGGGAAAACACCATATATTTT | CATSSPRDRENTIYF
TRBJ1-5 | - | - | TRBV30 | TGTGCCTGGAGTGTACGAGGGTATCAGCCCCAGCATTTT | CAWSVRGYQPQHF
TRBJ2-4 | - | TRBD2 | TRBV7-2 | TGTGCCAGCAGCTTAGTAGCTAGCGGGGGGGCCAAAAACATTCAGTACTTC | CASSLVASGGAKNIQYF
TRBJ1-4 | - | - | TRBV10-2 | TGCGCCAGCAGTGGGGCAGGGGCAACTAATGAAAAACTGTTTTTT | CASSGAGATNEKLFF
TRBJ2-3 | once | TRBD1 | TRBV30 | TGTGCCCGGCGGGACAGGGGCACAGATACGCAGTATTTT | CARRDRGTDTQYF
TRBJ2-3 | - | TRBD2 | TRBV10-1 | TGCGCCAGCAGTGAGCCCGGCGGGGGGGCATCAGATACGCAGTATTTT | CASSEPGGGASDTQYF
TRBJ1-1 | once | TRBD1 | TRBV6-5 | TGTGCCAGCAGTAAACGACAGGGAGGTAACACTGAAGCTTTCTTT | CASSKRQGGNTEAFF
TRBJ2-2 | - | TRBD1 | TRBV5-4 | TGTGCCAGCAGCTTCGATACACAGGGGGCCGGTGGGCTGTTTTTT | CASSFDTQGAGGLFF
TRBJ2-2 | once | - | TRBV29-1 | TGCAGCGCAACCGACGGGGTCGACTCGGCCGGGGAGCTGTTTTTT | CSATDGVDSAGELFF
TRBJ2-2 | - | - | TRBV29-1 | TGCAGTGTTCCTACTGAGAACACCGGGGAGCTGTTTTTT | CSVPTENTGELFF
TRBJ1-5 | - | TRBD1 | TRBV28 | TGTGCCAGCAGCTTATACAGGGGCGTCGGCGACAATCAGCCCCAGCATTTT | CASSLYRGVGDNQPQHF
TRBJ1-1 | - | - | TRBV5-6 | TGTGCCAGCAGCTTGATAGGGGGTGGGACTGAAGCTTTCTTT | CASSLIGGGTEAFF
TRBJ2-1 | - | - | TRBV5-1 | TGCGCCAGCAGCACCACTCGGAGCTCCTACAATGAGCAGTTCTTC | CASSTTRSSYNEQFF
TRBJ2-5 | - | - | TRBV7-9 | TGTGCCAGCAGCTTGACGAGCGGACAAGAGACCCAGTACTTC | CASSLTSGQETQYF
TRBJ2-1 | - | TRBD2 | TRBV5-1 | TGCGCCAGCAGCTCCGGGGGACTAGCGGGGAATGAGCAGTTCTTC | CASSSGGLAGNEQFF
TRBJ2-3 | - | TRBD1 | TRBV3-1/TRBV3-2 | TGTGCCAGCAGCCAAGGGACAGGGAGCACAGATACGCAGTATTTT | CASSQGTGSTDTQYF
TRBJ1-2 | few | - | TRBV28 | TGTGCCAGGCGCGGGCCGGGTACCTATGGCTACACCTTC | CARRGPGTYGYTF
TRBJ1-2 | - | - | TRBV19 | TGTGCCAGTAGTATGCAGGGTCCCTATGGCTACACCTTC | CASSMQGPYGYTF
TRBJ2-7 | - | TRBD1 | TRBV4-3 | TGCGCCAGCAGCCAAGAGAGACAGGGGGCGGATGAGCAGTACTTC | CASSQERQGADEQYF
TRBJ1-5 | - | - | TRBV7-8 | TGTGCCAGCAGCTTAGGGTTTGGGGTTGGGAGCCATCAGCCCCAGCATTTT | CASSLGFGVGSHQPQHF
TRBJ1-2 | - | TRBD1 | TRBV5-6 | TGTGCCAGCAGCTTGGTGGCAGGGGGCACTGGCTACACCTTC | CASSLVAGGTGYTF
TRBJ2-7 | - | - | TRBV29-1 | TGCAGCGCTTTGACCACTAAAGCCTACGAGCAGTACTTC | CSALTTKAYEQYF
TRBJ2-3 | - | - | TRBV3-1/TRBV3-2 | TGTGCCAGCAGCCAAGATTTATTCACAGATACGCAGTATTTT | CASSQDLFTDTQYF
TRBJ2-3 | - | TRBD1 | TRBV19 | TGTGCCAGTAGTTTGACAGGGTCCTCAGATACGCAGTATTTT | CASSLTGSSDTQYF
TRBJ2-5 | - | - | TRBV10-3 | TGTGCCATCAGTGACGAGGGACTGGAGACCCAGTACTTC | CAISDEGLETQYF
TRBJ1-2 | - | - | TRBV7-9 | TGTGCCAGCAGCTTAGGCGGACTTAACTATGGCTACACCTTC | CASSLGGLNYGYTF
TRBJ2-5 | - | TRBD1 | TRBV23-1 | TGCGCCAGCAGTCATCCCGGGACAGGGGTTCGGGAGACCCAGTACTTC | CASSHPGTGVRETQYF
TRBJ2-1 | - | TRBD2 | TRBV9 | TGTGCCAGCAGCGCCTTGGGGCGGGGGGGCCCTGAGCAGTTCTTC | CASSALGRGGPEQFF
TRBJ2-2 | - | - | TRBV7-2 | TGTGCCAGCAGCTCCCGGGCGAACACCGGGGAGCTGTTTTTT | CASSSRANTGELFF
TRBJ1-1 | - | - | TRBV5-1 | TGCGCCAGCAGGGACCGGGAGCTCACTGAAGCTTTCTTT | CASRDRELTEAFF
TRBJ1-1 | few | - | TRBV29-1 | TGCAGCGCCCCATCGGGGAGTACTGAAGCTTTCTTT | CSAPSGSTEAFF
TRBJ1-1 | - | TRBD1 | TRBV7-9 | TGTGCCAGCAGCTTACTTACAGGGGTAAACACTGAAGCTTTCTTT | CASSLLTGVNTEAFF
TRBJ2-3 | - | TRBD2 | TRBV11-3 | TGTGCCAGCAGCTTATCTCACACTAGCGGGGGGGCCGGAGATACGCAGTATTTT | CASSLSHTSGGAGDTQYF
TRBJ1-2 | - | - | TRBV12-3/TRBV12-4 | TGTGCCAGCAGTTTGGGCAGGATGGGCGTCTACACCTTC | CASSLGRMGVYTF
TRBJ1-2 | - | TRBD1 | TRBV19 | TGTGCCAGTAGGGAGGACAGGGGTGTGGATGGCTACACCTTC | CASREDRGVDGYTF